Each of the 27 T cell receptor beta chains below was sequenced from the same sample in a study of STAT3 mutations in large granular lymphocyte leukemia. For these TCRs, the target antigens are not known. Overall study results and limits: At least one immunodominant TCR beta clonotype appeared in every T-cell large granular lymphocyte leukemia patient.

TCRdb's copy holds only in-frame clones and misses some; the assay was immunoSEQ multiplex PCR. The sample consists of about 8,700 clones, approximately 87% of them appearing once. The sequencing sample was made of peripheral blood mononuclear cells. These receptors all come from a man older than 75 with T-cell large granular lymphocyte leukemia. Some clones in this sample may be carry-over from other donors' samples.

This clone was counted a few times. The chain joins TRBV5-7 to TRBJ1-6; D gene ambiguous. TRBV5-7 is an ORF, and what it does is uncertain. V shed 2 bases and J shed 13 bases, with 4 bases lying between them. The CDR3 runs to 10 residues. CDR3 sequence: CASSFLPLHF. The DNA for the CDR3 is TGTGCCAGCAGCTTCCTTCCCCTCCACTTT.

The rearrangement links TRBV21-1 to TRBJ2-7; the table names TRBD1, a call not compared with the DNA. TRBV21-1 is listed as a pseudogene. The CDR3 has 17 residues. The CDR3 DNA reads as TGTGCCAGCAGCTCCCATGATTCTCTCTCCAGCTCCTACGAGCAGTACTTC. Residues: CASSSHDSLSSSYEQYF.

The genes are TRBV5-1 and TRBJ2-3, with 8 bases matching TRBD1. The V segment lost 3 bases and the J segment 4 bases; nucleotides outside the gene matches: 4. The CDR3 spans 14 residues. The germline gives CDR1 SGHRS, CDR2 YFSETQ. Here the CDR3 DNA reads TGCGCCAGCAGCTCCGACAGGGGAGCAGATACGCAGTATTTT. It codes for CASSSDRGADTQYF.

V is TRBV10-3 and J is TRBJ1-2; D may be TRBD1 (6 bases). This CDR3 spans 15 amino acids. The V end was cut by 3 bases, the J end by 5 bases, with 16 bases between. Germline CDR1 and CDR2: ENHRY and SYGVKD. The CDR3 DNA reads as TGTGCCATCAGTGAACCTAGGGGGATAGTTTATGGCTACACCTTC. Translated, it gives CAISEPRGIVYGYTF.

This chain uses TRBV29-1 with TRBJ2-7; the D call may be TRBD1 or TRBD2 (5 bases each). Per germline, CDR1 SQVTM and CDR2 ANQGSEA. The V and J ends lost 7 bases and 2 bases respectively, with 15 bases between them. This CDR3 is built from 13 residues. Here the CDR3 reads CSAQGPLTYEQYF. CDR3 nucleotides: TGCAGCGCCCAGGGACCTCTGACCTACGAGCAGTACTTC.

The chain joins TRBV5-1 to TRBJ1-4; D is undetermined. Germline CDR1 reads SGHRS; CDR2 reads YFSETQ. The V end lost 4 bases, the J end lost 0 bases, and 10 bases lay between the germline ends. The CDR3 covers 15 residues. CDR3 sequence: CASSPLSTTNEKLFF. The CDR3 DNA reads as TGCGCCAGCAGCCCCCTTTCCACAACTAATGAAAAACTGTTTTTT.

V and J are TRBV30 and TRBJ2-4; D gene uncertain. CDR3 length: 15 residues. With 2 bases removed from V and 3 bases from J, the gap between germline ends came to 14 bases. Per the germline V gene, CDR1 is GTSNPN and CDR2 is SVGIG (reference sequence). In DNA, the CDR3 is TGTGCCTGGAGTACGGACCTTGGGGTCAAAAACATTCAGTACTTC. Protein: CAWSTDLGVKNIQYF.

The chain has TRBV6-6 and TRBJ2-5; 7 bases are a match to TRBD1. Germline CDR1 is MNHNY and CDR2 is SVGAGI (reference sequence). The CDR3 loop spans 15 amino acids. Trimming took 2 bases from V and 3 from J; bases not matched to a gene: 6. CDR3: CASSYDRAPKETQYF. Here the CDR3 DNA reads TGTGCCAGCAGTTACGACAGGGCCCCAAAAGAGACCCAGTACTTC.

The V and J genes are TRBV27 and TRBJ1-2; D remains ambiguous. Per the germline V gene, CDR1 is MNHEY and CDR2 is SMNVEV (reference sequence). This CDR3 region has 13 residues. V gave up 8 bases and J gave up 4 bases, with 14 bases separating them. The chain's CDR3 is CASSEGHGYGYTF. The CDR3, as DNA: TGTGCCAGCTCGGAGGGCCATGGCTATGGCTACACCTTC.

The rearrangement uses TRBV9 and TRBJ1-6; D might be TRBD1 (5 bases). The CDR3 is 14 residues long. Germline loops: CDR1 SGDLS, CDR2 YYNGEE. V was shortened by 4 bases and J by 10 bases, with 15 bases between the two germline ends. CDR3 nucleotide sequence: TGTGCCAGCAGCCCACAAGGGGTGAGATCACCCCTCCACTTT. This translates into CASSPQGVRSPLHF.

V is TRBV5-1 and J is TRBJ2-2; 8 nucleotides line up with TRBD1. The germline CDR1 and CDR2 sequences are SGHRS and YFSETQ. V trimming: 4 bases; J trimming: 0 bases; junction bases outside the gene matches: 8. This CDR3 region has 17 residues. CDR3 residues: CASSQERTGPNTGELFF. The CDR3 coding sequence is TGCGCCAGCAGCCAAGAAAGGACAGGGCCGAACACCGGGGAGCTGTTTTTT.

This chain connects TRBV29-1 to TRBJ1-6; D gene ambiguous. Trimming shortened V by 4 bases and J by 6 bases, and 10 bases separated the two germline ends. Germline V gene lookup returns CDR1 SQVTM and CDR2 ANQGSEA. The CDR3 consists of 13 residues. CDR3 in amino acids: CSVGADRNSPLHF. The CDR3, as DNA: TGCAGCGTTGGGGCAGACCGTAATTCACCCCTCCACTTT.

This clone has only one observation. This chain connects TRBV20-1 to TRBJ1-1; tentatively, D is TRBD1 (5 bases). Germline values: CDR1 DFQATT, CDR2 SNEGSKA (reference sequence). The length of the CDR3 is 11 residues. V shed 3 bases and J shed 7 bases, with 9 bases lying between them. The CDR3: CSASKDIEAFF. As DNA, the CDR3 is TGCAGTGCTAGCAAGGACATTGAAGCTTTCTTT.

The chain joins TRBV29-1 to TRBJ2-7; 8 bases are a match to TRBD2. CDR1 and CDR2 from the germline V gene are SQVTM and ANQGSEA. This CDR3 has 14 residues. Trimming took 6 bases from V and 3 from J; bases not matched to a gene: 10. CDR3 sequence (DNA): TGCAGCGTCGCAAATAGCGGGATTGGCTACGAGCAGTACTTC. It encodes CSVANSGIGYEQYF.

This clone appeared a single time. CDR3 amino acids: CASRPDKGPYEQYF. Written as DNA, the CDR3 is TGTGCCAGCAGACCTGACAAGGGGCCGTACGAGCAGTACTTC. The chain is built from TRBV6-5 and TRBJ2-7, with D possibly being TRBD1 (5 bases). V was trimmed by 6 bases and J by 4 bases, leaving 16 bases between them. Germline V gene lookup returns CDR1 MNHEY and CDR2 SVGAGI. This CDR3 has 14 residues.

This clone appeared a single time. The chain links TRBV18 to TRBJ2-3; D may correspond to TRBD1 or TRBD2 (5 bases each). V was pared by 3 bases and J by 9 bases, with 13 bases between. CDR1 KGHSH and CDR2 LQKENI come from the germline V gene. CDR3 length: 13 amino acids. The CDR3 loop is CASSPRSGDTQYF. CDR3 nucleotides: TGTGCCAGCTCACCCCGATCCGGGGACACGCAGTATTTT.

CDR3 nucleotide sequence: TGTGCCAGCAGTTACCTGGGCTCCTACAATGAGCAGTTCTTC. The encoded protein is CASSYLGSYNEQFF. This chain connects TRBV6-6 to TRBJ2-1; D gene ambiguous. V lost 2 bases, J lost 0 bases, and 5 bases lay in between. The germline V gene has CDR1 MNHNY and CDR2 SVGAGI (reference sequence). The CDR3 totals 14 residues.

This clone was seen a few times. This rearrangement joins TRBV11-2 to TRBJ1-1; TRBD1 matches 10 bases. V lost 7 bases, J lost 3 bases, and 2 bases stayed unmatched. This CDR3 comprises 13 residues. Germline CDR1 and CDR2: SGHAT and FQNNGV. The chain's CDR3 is CASNGQGDTEAFF. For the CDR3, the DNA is TGTGCCAGCAACGGACAGGGGGACACTGAAGCTTTCTTT.

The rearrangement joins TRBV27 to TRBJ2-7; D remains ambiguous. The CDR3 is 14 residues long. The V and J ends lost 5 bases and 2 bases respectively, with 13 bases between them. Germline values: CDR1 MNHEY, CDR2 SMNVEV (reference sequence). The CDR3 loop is CASSRYPRTYEQYF. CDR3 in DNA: TGTGCCAGCAGTAGGTATCCCCGGACCTACGAGCAGTACTTC.

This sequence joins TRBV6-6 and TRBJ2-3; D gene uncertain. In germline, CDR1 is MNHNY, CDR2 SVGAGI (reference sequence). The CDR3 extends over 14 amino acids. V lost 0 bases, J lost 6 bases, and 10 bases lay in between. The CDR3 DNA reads TGTGCCAGCAGTTACTCGTCTCCTCGGGATACGCAGTATTTT. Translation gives CASSYSSPRDTQYF.

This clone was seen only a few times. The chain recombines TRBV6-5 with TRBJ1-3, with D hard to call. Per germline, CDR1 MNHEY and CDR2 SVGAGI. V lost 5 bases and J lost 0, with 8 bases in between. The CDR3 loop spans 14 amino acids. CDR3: CASSPQRSGNTIYF. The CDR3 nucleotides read TGTGCCAGCAGTCCGCAGCGCTCTGGAAACACCATATATTTT.

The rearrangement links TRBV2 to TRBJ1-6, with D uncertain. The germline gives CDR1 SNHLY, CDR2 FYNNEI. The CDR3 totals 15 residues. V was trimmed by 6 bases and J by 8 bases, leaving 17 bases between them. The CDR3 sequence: CASRAPKGSDSPLHF. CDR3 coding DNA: TGTGCCAGCAGAGCTCCTAAGGGCTCGGATTCACCCCTCCACTTT.

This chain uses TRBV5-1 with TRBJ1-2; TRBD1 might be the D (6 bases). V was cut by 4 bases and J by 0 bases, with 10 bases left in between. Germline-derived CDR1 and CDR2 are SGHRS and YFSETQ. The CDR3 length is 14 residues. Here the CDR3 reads CASSEGDSNYGYTF. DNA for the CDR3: TGCGCCAGCAGCGAGGGGGATTCTAACTATGGCTACACCTTC.

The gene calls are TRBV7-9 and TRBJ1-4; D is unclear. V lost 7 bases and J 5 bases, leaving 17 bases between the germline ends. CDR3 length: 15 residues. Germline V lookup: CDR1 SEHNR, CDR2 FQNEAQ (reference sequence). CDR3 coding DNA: TGTGCCAGCACCGGAGGCCCCACCACCAATGAAAAACTGTTTTTT. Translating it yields CASTGGPTTNEKLFF.

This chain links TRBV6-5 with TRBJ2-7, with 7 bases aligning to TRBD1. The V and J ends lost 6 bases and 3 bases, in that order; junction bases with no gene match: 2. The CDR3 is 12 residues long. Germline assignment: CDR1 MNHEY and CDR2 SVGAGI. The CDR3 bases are TGTGCCAGCAGGGGACAGCGCTACGAGCAGTACTTC. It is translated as CASRGQRYEQYF.

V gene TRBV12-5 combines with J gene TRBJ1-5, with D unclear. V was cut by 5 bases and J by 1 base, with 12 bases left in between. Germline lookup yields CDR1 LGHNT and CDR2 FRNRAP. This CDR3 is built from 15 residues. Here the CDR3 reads CASGPPGRSNQPQHF. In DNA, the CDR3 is TGTGCTAGTGGTCCTCCGGGCCGGAGCAATCAGCCCCAGCATTTT.

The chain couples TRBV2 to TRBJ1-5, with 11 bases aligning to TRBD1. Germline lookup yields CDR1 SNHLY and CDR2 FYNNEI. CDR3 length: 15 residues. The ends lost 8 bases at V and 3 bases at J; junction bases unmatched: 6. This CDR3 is CASGPGQGVNQPQHF. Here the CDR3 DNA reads TGTGCCAGCGGCCCGGGACAGGGGGTCAATCAGCCCCAGCATTTT.